Each of the 10 T cell receptor beta chains below was sequenced from the same sample in a study of blood T cells in healthy people across ages. Primers used in a second PCR of about 7 to 12 cycles were a sample-barcoded 5' primer and a J-beta primer mix. TCRdb re-called the 5' RACE reads with MiXCR, one entry per CDR3 protein. The sample has around 1.5 million distinct CDR3 sequences, roughly a third seen once. Sequences were obtained from blood. The receptors here all came from a woman aged 25 to 39 in good health.

CDR3 region: CSAKGPGTQPQHF. As DNA, the CDR3 is TGCAGTGCTAAGGGCCCCGGGACTCAGCCCCAGCATTTT. The chain carries TRBV20-1 and TRBJ1-5; possibly TRBD1 for D (5 bases). Trimming shortened V by 4 bases and J by 6 bases, and 13 bases separated the two germline ends. The CDR3 totals 13 residues. Germline V gene lookup returns CDR1 DFQATT and CDR2 SNEGSKA (reference sequence).

The chain employs TRBV10-3 and TRBJ2-7; D is unresolved. Germline-derived CDR1 and CDR2 are ENHRY and SYGVKD. The V gene lost 0 bases and the J gene lost 5 bases, with 8 bases spanning the gap. This CDR3 contains 13 residues. The CDR3 nucleotides are TGTGCCATCAGTGAGTCGCCTGGGGACGAGCAGTACTTC. Translation gives CAISESPGDEQYF.

The chain combines TRBV29-1 with TRBJ2-1, with D perhaps matching TRBD2 (7 bases). The CDR3 contains 15 residues. Trimming cost V 5 bases and J 13 bases, with 27 bases left between them. Germline CDR1 SQVTM, CDR2 ANQGSEA. For the CDR3, the DNA is TGCAGCGTTTTGTGCGGGGGCCCCACCCCAGAGACCCAGTTCTTC. Encoded protein: CSVLCGGPTPETQFF.

Details on this clonotype: A much larger clone sits a single nucleotide away, making a read error possible. The CDR3 DNA reads TGCAGTGCGGAGGGGTCTAGCGTGGTCTCCTCGGATACGCAGTATTTT. Translation gives CSAEGSSVVSSDTQYF. The chain carries TRBV20-1 and TRBJ2-3; D perhaps matches TRBD2 (6 bases). Per germline, CDR1 DFQATT and CDR2 SNEGSKA (reference sequence). The germline V and J ends were trimmed by 6 bases and 6 bases, with 25 bases remaining between them. The CDR3 runs 16 residues.

This chain joins TRBV3-1 and TRBJ2-7, with D possibly being TRBD1 (6 bases). Per the germline V gene, CDR1 is LGHDT and CDR2 is YNNKEL (reference sequence). Trimming shortened V by 1 base and J by 0 bases, and 10 bases separated the two germline ends. The CDR3 spans 15 residues. The CDR3 bases are TGTGCCAGCAGCCAAGGGGACAAGGGCTCCTACGAGCAGTACTTC. Translated, it gives CASSQGDKGSYEQYF.

In its sample, this clonotype was seen many times. The chain joins TRBV4-2 to TRBJ2-5; perhaps D is TRBD1 or TRBD2 (5 bases each). This CDR3 comprises 17 residues. V was shortened by 0 bases and J by 5 bases, with 19 bases between the two germline ends. CDR1 is LGHNA, CDR2 YNFKEQ, per germline. The CDR3 is CASSQEGVAYGSETQYF. CDR3 nucleotides: TGTGCCAGCAGCCAAGAGGGGGTAGCATACGGGTCGGAGACCCAGTACTTC.

There are a few counts of this clonotype. V usage is TRBV12-3 or TRBV12-4 and J usage is TRBJ2-3, with a weak D call TRBD1 (5 bases). The CDR3 extends over 15 amino acids. Trimming cost V 0 bases and J 6 bases, with 13 bases left between them. The CDR3 coding sequence is TGTGCCAGCAGTTTAGCGGGGCCGCCTAGGGATACGCAGTATTTT. It specifies CASSLAGPPRDTQYF.

In its sample, this clonotype was seen a few times. J is TRBJ2-2 and V is TRBV4-1; D might be TRBD1 or TRBD2, each matching 5 bases. Germline CDR1 is MGHRA and CDR2 is YSYEKL. V was pared by 0 bases and J by 8 bases, with 22 bases between. The CDR3 runs 18 residues. The CDR3 sequence is CASSQEARQGERWGELFF. For the CDR3, the DNA is TGCGCCAGCAGCCAAGAGGCTCGGCAGGGAGAGCGTTGGGGGGAGCTGTTTTTT.

A single count supports this clonotype. V and J are TRBV20-1 and TRBJ2-5, with D perhaps TRBD2 (5 bases). V was trimmed by 6 bases and J by 2 bases, leaving 13 bases between them. CDR1 is DFQATT and CDR2 is SNEGSKA in the germline V gene (reference sequence). CDR3 length equals 13 residues. CDR3 nucleotides: TGCAGTGCCTTTAGCGAGACTCAAGAGACCCAGTACTTC. It is translated as CSAFSETQETQYF.

Only a few counts were recorded for this clonotype. The chain combines TRBV4-2 with TRBJ2-5; D is perhaps TRBD2 (5 bases). Germline CDR1 reads LGHNA; CDR2 reads YNFKEQ. This CDR3 comprises 15 residues. V lost 0 bases and J lost 1, with 9 bases in between. The CDR3 loop is CASSQERVPQETQYF. DNA for the CDR3: TGTGCCAGCAGCCAAGAGAGGGTCCCCCAAGAGACCCAGTACTTC.